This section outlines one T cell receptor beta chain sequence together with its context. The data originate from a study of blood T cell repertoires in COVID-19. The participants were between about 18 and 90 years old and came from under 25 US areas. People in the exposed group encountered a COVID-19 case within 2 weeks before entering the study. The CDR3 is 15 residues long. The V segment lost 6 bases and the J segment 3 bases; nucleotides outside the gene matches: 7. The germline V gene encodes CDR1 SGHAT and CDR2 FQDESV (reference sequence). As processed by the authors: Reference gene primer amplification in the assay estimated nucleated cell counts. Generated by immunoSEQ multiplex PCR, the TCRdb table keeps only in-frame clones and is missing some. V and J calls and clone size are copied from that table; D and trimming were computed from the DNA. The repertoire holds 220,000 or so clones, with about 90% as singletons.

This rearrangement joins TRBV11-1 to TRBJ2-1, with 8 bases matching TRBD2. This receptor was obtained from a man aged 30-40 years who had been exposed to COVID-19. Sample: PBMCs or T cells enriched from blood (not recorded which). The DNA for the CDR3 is TGTGCCAGCAGTCCCTCTAGCGGGCTCTACAATGAGCAGTTCTTC. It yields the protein CASSPSSGLYNEQFF.